This is a list of T cell receptor beta chains from one sample in a study of cytomegalovirus exposure and HLA in healthy donors. Assay: immunoSEQ multiplex PCR; the TCRdb copy retains only in-frame clones and omits some. The profile shows approximately 140,000 clones, more than 60% of them singletons. What was sequenced was PBMCs. These receptors were collected from a young woman in good health and CMV-seronegative. Each CDR3 is given with its conserved first and last residue. Each record gives: clone size, J gene, D gene, V gene, CDR3 protein, CDR3 DNA. D genes are given only for firm matches. A row's size may be missing; if present it is once, few, many or a size class.

few TRBJ2-2 NA TRBV6-1 CASSEARGRGGTGELFF TGTGCCAGCAGTGAAGCACGTGGGAGGGGGGGCACCGGGGAGCTGTTTTTT
NA TRBJ1-1 NA TRBV30 CAWRRLLAAANTEAFF TGTGCCTGGAGACGCCTTCTTGCGGCAGCGAACACTGAAGCTTTCTTT
NA TRBJ2-1 TRBD2 TRBV6-4 CASSALAGLGNEQFF TGTGCCAGCAGTGCATTAGCGGGGTTGGGCAATGAGCAGTTCTTC
NA TRBJ2-3 NA TRBV5-1 CASSFGGTSTDTQYF TGCGCCAGCAGCTTCGGGGGAACGAGCACAGATACGCAGTATTTT
NA TRBJ2-7 NA TRBV10-2 CASTEGLTSSYEQYF TGCGCCAGCACTGAAGGACTGACGAGCTCCTACGAGCAGTACTTC
NA TRBJ1-1 NA TRBV2 CASSDRGGSREAFF TGTGCCAGCAGTGATAGAGGGGGAAGCAGGGAAGCTTTCTTT
NA TRBJ2-2 NA TRBV9 CASSFAATPNTGELFF TGTGCCAGCAGCTTCGCCGCCACTCCGAACACCGGGGAGCTGTTTTTT
NA TRBJ2-7 TRBD1 TRBV9 CASSVRTGESYEQYF TGTGCCAGCAGCGTCCGGACAGGGGAGAGCTACGAGCAGTACTTC
NA TRBJ1-1 NA TRBV5-6 CASSPTGMNTEAFF TGTGCCAGCAGCCCTACAGGGATGAACACTGAAGCTTTCTTT
NA TRBJ2-5 TRBD2 TRBV11-2 CASSQPGTSGWLGGETQYF TGTGCCAGCAGCCAGCCTGGGACTAGCGGGTGGTTGGGTGGAGAGACCCAGTACTTC
NA TRBJ1-1 TRBD1 TRBV11-2 CASSLGDRMNTEAFF TGTGCCAGCAGCTTAGGGGACAGGATGAACACTGAAGCTTTCTTT
NA TRBJ1-4 NA TRBV19 CASCRDNGEKLFF TGTGCCTCGTGCCGGGACAATGGGGAGAAACTGTTTTTT
NA TRBJ2-7 NA TRBV6-6 CASAQRSSYEQYF TGTGCCAGCGCTCAGCGGAGCTCCTACGAGCAGTACTTC
NA TRBJ2-1 TRBD2 TRBV15 CATSRELAGDNEQFF TGTGCCACCAGCAGAGAACTAGCGGGAGACAATGAGCAGTTCTTC
NA TRBJ1-2 NA TRBV5-1 CASSENLGDYGYTF TGCGCCAGCAGCGAGAATTTGGGAGACTATGGCTACACCTTC
NA TRBJ1-2 NA TRBV27 CASSLSLGGNYGYTF TGTGCCAGCAGTTTATCGCTGGGAGGCAACTATGGCTACACCTTC
NA TRBJ1-4 NA TRBV6-1 CASSPSFGRKLFF TGTGCCAGCAGCCCTAGCTTCGGGAGAAAACTGTTTTTT
few TRBJ2-5 NA TRBV20-1 CSAEGQETQYF TGCAGCGCGGAGGGACAAGAGACCCAGTACTTC
NA TRBJ2-5 TRBD2 TRBV2 CASSGLAGGVWETQYF TGTGCCAGCTCGGGACTAGCGGGAGGAGTATGGGAGACCCAGTACTTC
few TRBJ2-7 NA TRBV6-1 CASSEDVRSYEQYF TGTGCCAGCAGTGAAGATGTCAGGTCCTACGAGCAGTACTTC
NA TRBJ2-3 TRBD1 TRBV5-1 CASRIVARGTDTQYF TGCGCCAGCAGAATCGTGGCCAGGGGGACAGATACGCAGTATTTT
NA TRBJ1-1 TRBD1 TRBV29-1 CSVGTGRSFF TGCAGCGTTGGGACAGGGCGTTCTTTCTTT
few TRBJ1-1 TRBD1 TRBV11-2 CASSSDRTTEAFF TGTGCCAGCAGCTCGGACAGGACGACTGAAGCTTTCTTT
NA TRBJ2-3 NA TRBV14 CASSLGTYTDTQYF TGTGCCAGCAGCCTCGGGACTTACACAGATACGCAGTATTTT
NA TRBJ1-2 TRBD1 TRBV7-2 CASSGQGNYGYTF TGTGCCAGCAGCGGACAGGGGAACTATGGCTACACCTTC
NA TRBJ1-3 NA TRBV6-6 CASSYSGHRNTIYF TGTGCCAGCAGTTACTCGGGACACAGAAACACCATATATTTT
NA TRBJ1-2 NA TRBV5-1 CASSPGGGLDYGYTF TGCGCCAGCAGCCCCGGGGGGGGGCTCGACTATGGCTACACCTTC
few TRBJ1-1 NA TRBV30 CAGQSYMNTEAFF TGTGCCGGGCAGAGCTACATGAACACTGAAGCTTTCTTT
NA TRBJ2-7 NA TRBV11-1 CASSLAPSRSYEQYF TGTGCCAGCAGCTTAGCGCCTAGTAGATCCTACGAGCAGTACTTC
NA TRBJ2-1 TRBD2 TRBV5-3 CASPGLAHNEQFF TGTGCCAGTCCCGGACTAGCCCACAATGAGCAGTTCTTC
NA TRBJ2-1 TRBD2 TRBV7-9 CASSPRTSGRLMDEQFF TGTGCCAGCAGCCCCCGGACTAGCGGGAGACTAATGGATGAGCAGTTCTTC
NA TRBJ2-5 TRBD2 TRBV2 CASSGRPGGQETQYF TGTGCCAGCAGTGGGCGACCGGGAGGCCAAGAGACCCAGTACTTC
NA TRBJ1-1 TRBD1 TRBV6-6 CASSYGQGGAFF TGTGCCAGCAGCTACGGACAGGGCGGAGCTTTCTTT
few TRBJ2-3 NA TRBV5-1 CASSLGGASTDTQYF TGCGCCAGCAGCTTGGGAGGTGCTAGCACAGATACGCAGTATTTT
few TRBJ2-7 TRBD2 TRBV5-1 CASSLAGGSYEQYF TGCGCCAGCAGCTTAGCGGGAGGGTCCTACGAGCAGTACTTC
NA TRBJ2-1 TRBD2 TRBV19 CASRVRGLAGSEYNEQFF TGTGCCAGTAGGGTACGGGGGCTAGCGGGCTCAGAGTACAATGAGCAGTTCTTC
few TRBJ2-7 NA TRBV5-4 CASSSRTGSYEQYF TGTGCCAGCAGCTCGAGGACTGGCTCCTACGAGCAGTACTTC
medium-sized TRBJ2-3 TRBD2 TRBV6-4 CASSGLAGDLDTQYF TGTGCCAGCAGTGGACTAGCGGGAGATTTAGATACGCAGTATTTT
NA TRBJ2-2 NA TRBV18 CASSPSSNTGELFF TGTGCCAGCTCACCATCCTCGAACACCGGGGAGCTGTTTTTT
NA TRBJ2-1 TRBD2 TRBV29-1 CSVPRTSGNTYNEQFF TGCAGCGTTCCGAGGACTAGCGGGAACACCTACAATGAGCAGTTCTTC
NA TRBJ1-4 NA TRBV19 CASRYRRHSEKLFF TGTGCCAGTAGATACAGGCGACACAGTGAAAAACTGTTTTTT
NA TRBJ1-2 NA TRBV15 CATRRSGVWGYTF TGTGCCACCAGGCGCTCAGGGGTTTGGGGCTACACCTTC
few TRBJ2-1 NA TRBV30 CAWSPLRLRHNEQFF TGTGCCTGGAGTCCACTCAGACTGAGACACAATGAGCAGTTCTTC
NA TRBJ1-5 TRBD1 TRBV27 CASSPRQGGNQPQHF TGTGCCAGCAGTCCGAGACAGGGGGGAAACCAGCCCCAGCATTTT
NA TRBJ2-5 TRBD2 TRBV5-1 CASSVDPWTRMETQYF TGCGCCAGCAGCGTAGATCCCTGGACTAGAATGGAGACCCAGTACTTC
few TRBJ2-7 TRBD1 TRBV5-1 CASSSGQGSYEQYF TGCGCCAGCAGCTCGGGACAGGGGTCCTACGAGCAGTACTTC
NA TRBJ1-1 NA TRBV6-1 CASSEQGGTEAFF TGTGCCAGCAGTGAACAGGGAGGGACTGAAGCTTTCTTT
many TRBJ1-1 NA TRBV2 CASSRLEGTEAFF TGTGCCAGCAGTCGATTGGAGGGCACTGAAGCTTTCTTT
NA TRBJ2-3 TRBD2 TRBV25-1 CASSGGLAGVPYTQYF TGTGCCAGCAGTGGAGGACTAGCGGGAGTTCCTTATACGCAGTATTTT
once TRBJ1-1 TRBD1 TRBV5-1 CASSLGTGANTEAFF TGCGCCAGCAGCTTAGGGACAGGCGCTAACACTGAAGCTTTCTTT
NA TRBJ2-1 TRBD2 TRBV7-9 CASSPGLAEQFF TGTGCCAGCAGCCCTGGACTAGCGGAGCAGTTCTTC
NA TRBJ2-5 NA TRBV2 CASREGLEETQYF TGTGCCAGCAGAGAGGGACTGGAAGAGACCCAGTACTTC
NA TRBJ1-2 TRBD1 TRBV27 CASSLSLDRVGGYTF TGTGCCAGCAGTTTATCGTTAGACAGGGTTGGAGGCTACACCTTC
NA TRBJ1-1 NA TRBV5-4 CASTAGGRGVNTEAFF TGTGCCAGCACCGCGGGGGGGCGCGGGGTGAACACTGAAGCTTTCTTT
NA TRBJ2-7 TRBD2 TRBV9 CASSVEETSGLYEQYF TGTGCCAGCAGCGTAGAAGAGACTAGCGGGCTCTACGAGCAGTACTTC
NA TRBJ1-2 TRBD1 TRBV11-2 CASSRRQGAFSSYGYTF TGTGCCAGCAGCCGGAGACAGGGGGCGTTTTCTAGCTATGGCTACACCTTC
once TRBJ2-7 TRBD2 TRBV6-5 CASSVTSGRVYEQYF TGTGCCAGCAGTGTGACTAGCGGGAGGGTCTACGAGCAGTACTTC
NA TRBJ2-7 NA TRBV5-4 CASSLAAQPIEVDRYEQYF TGTGCCAGCAGCTTGGCTGCCCAACCGATCGAGGTTGATCGCTACGAGCAGTACTTC
NA TRBJ2-1 TRBD1 TRBV6-6 CASSTRGNEQFF TGTGCCAGCAGTACCAGGGGGAATGAGCAGTTCTTC
once TRBJ2-1 NA TRBV19 CASSIDPLGLAGNEQFF TGTGCCAGTAGTATAGACCCCTTGGGCCTGGCGGGCAATGAGCAGTTCTTC